This entry lists 24 T cell receptor beta chains sequenced from one sample in a study of blood T cell repertoires in COVID-19. Measured with immunoSEQ multiplex PCR; TCRdb has only the in-frame clones, and not every one. The sample holds around 50,000 clones, around four fifths seen once. Specimen: peripheral blood. Source of these receptors: a man aged 35-49 years with acute or convalescent COVID-19.

CDR3 region: CASSSRGWAGAQSRSYNEQFF. CDR3 bases: TGTGCCAGCAGCTCTAGAGGGTGGGCAGGGGCACAGTCACGATCCTACAATGAGCAGTTCTTC. The chain combines TRBV7-3 with TRBJ2-1; tentatively, D is TRBD1 (6 bases). The CDR3 runs 21 residues. Germline V gene lookup returns CDR1 SGHTA and CDR2 FQGTGA. V was shortened by 4 bases and J by 1 base, with 29 bases between the two germline ends.

The chain carries TRBV6-2 or TRBV6-3 and TRBJ1-3; D not certain. V lost 4 bases and J lost 0, with 7 bases in between. CDR1 and CDR2 from the germline V gene are MNHEY and SVGEGT. The CDR3 loop spans 14 amino acids. The CDR3 DNA follows: TGTGCCAGCAGTTCACACAGCTCTGGAAACACCATATATTTT. Its protein is CASSSHSSGNTIYF.

The chain joins TRBV5-6 to TRBJ1-2; no definite D call. Germline loops: CDR1 SGHDT, CDR2 YYEEEE. The CDR3 runs to 13 residues. V lost 0 bases, J lost 2 bases, and 5 bases lay in between. CDR3 residues: CASSLVRNYGYTF. The CDR3 bases are TGTGCCAGCAGCTTGGTCCGGAACTATGGCTACACCTTC.

Notes on this clone: Additional DNA sequences in this sample encode the identical CDR3. The chain joins TRBV5-4 to TRBJ1-2; D is unresolved. V lost 0 bases to trimming and J lost 5 bases, with 5 bases between them. CDR3 size: 12 residues. From germline, CDR1 is SGHNT and CDR2 YYREEE (reference sequence). CDR3 amino acids: CASSLGEYGYTF. The CDR3 nucleotides read TGTGCCAGCAGCTTGGGGGAGTATGGCTACACCTTC.

This chain links TRBV7-2 with TRBJ1-2, with a tentative D call TRBD1 (6 bases). V was pared by 1 base and J by 6 bases, with 12 bases between. Germline V gene data show CDR1 as SGHTA and CDR2 as FQGNSA. The CDR3 runs 14 residues. CDR3 nucleotide sequence: TGTGCCAGCAGCTTAGGGGGCGGGGGCGATGGCTACACCTTC. Translating it yields CASSLGGGGDGYTF.

This clone has a handful of counts. V and J are TRBV7-2 and TRBJ2-1; 8 bases are a match to TRBD1. The CDR3 has 13 amino acids. The ends lost 4 bases at V and 9 bases at J; junction bases unmatched: 5. Germline lookup yields CDR1 SGHTA and CDR2 FQGNSA. CDR3 nucleotides: TGTGCCAGCAGCTCAACCGGACAGGGTGAGCAGTTCTTC. It codes for CASSSTGQGEQFF.

The rearrangement links TRBV10-3 to TRBJ2-3; D uncertain. Germline CDR1 and CDR2: ENHRY and SYGVKD. The CDR3 extends over 14 amino acids. The V end was cut by 9 bases, the J end by 5 bases, with 18 bases between. The CDR3 DNA follows: TGTGCCATAGCTTCGGTAGATAGAGTAGATACGCAGTATTTT. Amino acids: CAIASVDRVDTQYF.

The chain recombines TRBV2 with TRBJ2-7; 15 nucleotides line up with TRBD2. The CDR3 spans 19 residues. Germline CDR1 is SNHLY and CDR2 is FYNNEI. Trimming at V came to 6 bases and at J to 2 bases, leaving 14 bases not matched to a gene. Here the CDR3 reads CASSAASGLAGGKTYEQYF. DNA for the CDR3: TGTGCCAGCAGCGCCGCCTCGGGACTAGCGGGGGGTAAAACCTACGAGCAGTACTTC.

This clone was detected only a few times. The V gene is TRBV9, the J gene TRBJ1-2; tentative D call: TRBD1 (5 bases). Germline lookup yields CDR1 SGDLS and CDR2 YYNGEE. V dropped 7 bases and J dropped 7 bases, with 17 bases sitting between them. The CDR3 spans 13 residues. CDR3 region: CASRDRGWGGYTF. CDR3 DNA sequence: TGTGCCAGCCGGGACCGGGGGTGGGGTGGCTACACCTTC. Drawing the rest from reference TRBV9 and TRBJ1-2, the complete variable domain is DSGVTQTPKHLITATGQRVTLRCSPRSGDLSVYWYQQSLDQGLQFLIQYYNGEERAKGNILERFSAQQFPDLHSELNLSSLELGDSALYFCASRDRGWGGYTFGSGTRLTVV.

V and J are TRBV7-6 and TRBJ1-2; TRBD1 agrees at 7 bases. Germline trimming cut 5 bases from V and 4 bases from J; bases unmatched to any gene: 10. CDR3 size: 15 residues. The germline CDR1 and CDR2 sequences are SGHVS and FNYEAQ. This CDR3 reads CASSPDVTGRYGYTF. The CDR3 coding sequence is TGTGCCAGCAGCCCAGACGTGACAGGGCGCTATGGCTACACCTTC.

The CDR3 sequence: CAISELGQLSRPLSYEQYF. The CDR3 region has the DNA TGTGCCATCAGTGAGTTGGGGCAGCTTAGCCGCCCACTCTCCTACGAGCAGTACTTC. The rearrangement joins TRBV10-3 to TRBJ2-7; TRBD1 might be the D (5 bases). CDR1 and CDR2 (germline): ENHRY, SYGVKD. This CDR3 is 19 amino acids long. With 1 base removed from V and 0 bases from J, the gap between germline ends came to 22 bases.

The chain is built from TRBV19 and TRBJ1-1, with D uncertain. This CDR3 is 12 amino acids long. V was shortened by 5 bases and J by 3 bases, with 7 bases between the two germline ends. CDR1 and CDR2 from the germline V gene are LNHDA and SQIVND (reference sequence). The CDR3 sequence: CASSSRYTEAFF. CDR3 in DNA: TGTGCCAGTAGTTCGCGTTACACTGAAGCTTTCTTT.

This chain joins TRBV18 and TRBJ1-6, with TRBD1 identical over 8 bases. J lost 5 bases, V lost 6 bases, and 6 bases had no gene match. This CDR3 is 15 amino acids long. Germline V CDR1 and CDR2: KGHSH, LQKENI. The chain's CDR3 is CASSPTGENNSPLHF. The CDR3 DNA is TGTGCCAGCTCCCCGACAGGGGAGAATAATTCACCCCTCCACTTT.

The chain uses TRBV6-1 and TRBJ1-2, with D tentatively TRBD1 (5 bases). The V gene lost 4 bases and the J gene lost 4 bases, with 19 bases spanning the gap. CDR3 length: 16 amino acids. Germline CDR1 and CDR2: MNHNS and SASEGT. CDR3 amino acids: CASSVSRERGFYGYTF. CDR3 bases: TGTGCCAGCAGTGTATCCAGGGAAAGGGGATTCTATGGCTACACCTTC.

In its sample, this clone was seen a few times. V and J are TRBV20-1 and TRBJ1-6, with a possible D match to TRBD1 (5 bases). Per germline, CDR1 DFQATT and CDR2 SNEGSKA (reference sequence). Trimming stripped 3 bases from V and 15 bases from J, with 15 bases between. There are 12 residues in the CDR3. In DNA form, the CDR3 reads TGCAGTGCTAGTCGGCAGGGAAGTTTCCTCCACTTT. Translation gives CSASRQGSFLHF.

This chain uses TRBV2 with TRBJ1-5, with D possibly matching TRBD1 (5 bases). Trimming pared 8 bases from V and 4 bases from J, leaving 12 bases between. Germline CDR1 is SNHLY and CDR2 is FYNNEI. The CDR3 spans 13 residues. The CDR3: CASLFQGNQPQHF. The CDR3 bases are TGTGCCAGCTTGTTCCAGGGTAATCAGCCCCAGCATTTT.

The V and J genes are TRBV9 and TRBJ2-4; 8 bases align to TRBD2. Germline V gene data show CDR1 as SGDLS and CDR2 as YYNGEE. J was trimmed by 2 bases and V by 4 bases; bases with no gene match: 11. This CDR3 contains 17 residues. The CDR3 loop is CASSPSAGTRPKNIQYF. CDR3 DNA sequence: TGTGCCAGCAGCCCCTCCGCCGGGACTAGACCCAAAAACATTCAGTACTTC.

The J gene is TRBJ1-5, the V gene TRBV5-8; unclear D gene. Between the trimmed V and J ends, which lost 0 bases and 7 bases, there was a span of 11 bases. The CDR3 length is 14 residues. CDR1 and CDR2 (germline): SGHTS, YDEGEE. CDR3 loop: CASSLERGGQPQHF. As DNA, the CDR3 is TGTGCCAGCAGCTTGGAGCGGGGAGGCCAGCCCCAGCATTTT.

V and J are TRBV5-4 and TRBJ2-5; weak D call: TRBD1 (6 bases). Trimming shortened V by 9 bases and J by 1 base, and 10 bases separated the two germline ends. This CDR3 region has 12 residues. Germline V gene lookup returns CDR1 SGHNT and CDR2 YYREEE (reference sequence). CDR3 in DNA: TGTGCCACAGGGGTTTCCCAAGAGACCCAGTACTTC. Its translation is CATGVSQETQYF. Drawing the rest from reference TRBV5-4 and TRBJ2-5, the complete variable domain is ETGVTQSPTHLIKTRGQQVTLRCSSQSGHNTVSWYQQALGQGPQFIFQYYREEENGRGNFPPRFSGLQFPNYSSELNVNALELDDSALYLCATGVSQETQYFGPGTRLLVL.

The J gene is TRBJ2-1, the V gene TRBV29-1; 11 bases match TRBD1. The germline V gene encodes CDR1 SQVTM and CDR2 ANQGSEA. V lost 7 bases and J lost 10; bases outside the gene matches: 6. The CDR3 is 12 residues long. Here the CDR3 reads CSGGQGAWEQFF. CDR3 in DNA: TGCAGCGGCGGACAGGGGGCTTGGGAGCAGTTCTTC.

The chain carries TRBV5-1 and TRBJ1-6, with 8 nucleotides matching TRBD1. Per germline, CDR1 SGHRS and CDR2 YFSETQ. The length of the CDR3 is 16 residues. J lost 11 bases, V lost 4 bases, and 14 bases had no gene match. CDR3 sequence reads: CASSPDGQGNAAPLHF. In DNA form, the CDR3 reads TGCGCCAGCAGCCCCGACGGACAGGGAAACGCTGCACCCCTCCACTTT.

The chain joins TRBV7-2 to TRBJ2-7; D possibly corresponds to TRBD2 (5 bases). V gave up 5 bases and J gave up 6 bases, with 14 bases separating them. From germline, CDR1 is SGHTA and CDR2 FQGNSA. CDR3 size: 13 residues. The CDR3 DNA is TGTGCCAGCAGCACCGGGATGTTTATCGAGCAGTACTTC. Translating it yields CASSTGMFIEQYF.

The genes are TRBV29-1 and TRBJ2-5; the match to TRBD1 covers 10 bases. V shed 6 bases and J 0 bases; nucleotides not matched to a gene: 7. CDR3 length: 15 amino acids. Germline V gives CDR1 SQVTM, CDR2 ANQGSEA. The CDR3 region is CSVERTGGYQETQYF. CDR3 nucleotide sequence: TGCAGCGTCGAACGGACAGGGGGGTACCAAGAGACCCAGTACTTC.

The J gene is TRBJ2-7, the V gene TRBV4-1; no reliable D call. The V end lost 1 base, the J end lost 0 bases, and 13 bases lay between the germline ends. The CDR3 consists of 16 residues. CDR1 is MGHRA, CDR2 YSYEKL, per germline. The CDR3 loop is CASSQVYAKSSYEQYF. As DNA, the CDR3 is TGCGCCAGCAGCCAAGTTTATGCCAAGAGCTCCTACGAGCAGTACTTC.